This T cell receptor beta chain was captured by sequencing in a study of blood T cell repertoires in COVID-19. Across the study: Sites across the United States, Italy and Spain contributed samples from acute and convalescent COVID-19. T cells, B-cell-depleted T cells, or PBMCs provided the cDNA or gDNA that served as material.

Per germline, CDR1 LNHDA and CDR2 SQIVND (reference sequence). There are 13 residues in the CDR3. The V and J ends lost 5 bases and 6 bases, in that order; junction bases with no gene match: 6. Assay: immunoSEQ multiplex PCR; the TCRdb copy retains only in-frame clones and omits some. The data hold about 44,000 clones, with about 89% observed a single time. V and J are TRBV19 and TRBJ2-7; 8 bases are shared with TRBD1. Sequencing input: peripheral blood. This clonotype originated in a man between 65 and 85 years old with active COVID-19. CDR3 protein: CASSSIDRGEQYF. As DNA, the CDR3 is TGTGCCAGTAGTTCGATCGACAGGGGCGAGCAGTACTTC.